This TCR beta chain was identified in a study of T cell responses to AZD1222 COVID-19 vaccine. As for this clone: Its antigen is undetermined.

Overall study findings and caveats: A mostly white British donor set with more females was recruited, and clonal diversity was possibly underestimated. Among those given AZD1222, only five to seven were seropositive at baseline. Elevations in Spike-specific TCR breadth and depth followed administration of two AZD1222 doses.

Sequencing was performed with immunoSEQ multiplex PCR; in TCRdb, only in-frame clones are kept and a portion is missing. The sample shows approximately 150,000 clones, about 93% of them seen only once. Sequencing was performed on peripheral blood, taken on day 0 of AZD1222 vaccination. This clonotype was sampled from an adult in good health.

The CDR3 region has the DNA TGTGCCAGCAGTGGGGGCGTGGGGGGGCGCCGGCAGCCCCAGCATTTT. This encodes CASSGGVGGRRQPQHF. V gene TRBV6-1 combines with J gene TRBJ1-5; perhaps TRBD1 as D (6 bases). Per the germline V gene, CDR1 is MNHNS and CDR2 is SASEGT. The CDR3 totals 16 residues. The V end lost 4 bases, the J end lost 7 bases, and 20 bases lay between the germline ends.